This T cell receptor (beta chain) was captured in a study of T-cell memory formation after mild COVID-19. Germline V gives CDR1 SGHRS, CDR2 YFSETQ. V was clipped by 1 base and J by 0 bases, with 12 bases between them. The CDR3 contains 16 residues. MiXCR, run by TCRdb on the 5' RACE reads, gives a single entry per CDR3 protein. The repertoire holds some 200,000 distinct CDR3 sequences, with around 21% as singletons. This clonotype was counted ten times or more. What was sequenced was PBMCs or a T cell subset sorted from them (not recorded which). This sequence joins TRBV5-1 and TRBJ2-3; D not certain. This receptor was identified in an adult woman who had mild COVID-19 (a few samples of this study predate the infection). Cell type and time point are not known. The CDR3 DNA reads TGCGCCAGCAGCTTGATGGTGAGAACTAGCACAGATACGCAGTATTTT. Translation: CASSLMVRTSTDTQYF.